The 15 T cell receptor beta chains presented below share a single source sample, sequenced in a study of post-analysis software for immune sequencing data. Unique molecular identifiers featured in each of the TCR beta cDNA libraries. TCRdb reprocessed the PCR reads with MiXCR, giving one entry per CDR3 protein. This sample yields about 160,000 distinct CDR3 sequences, of which roughly 40% are seen a single time; 28% belongs to the top ten. The source material was blood, sampled after autologous hematopoietic stem cell transplantation. The receptor set was obtained from a girl aged 5-17 years with multiple sclerosis.

This chain connects TRBV29-1 to TRBJ2-2; D unresolved. V was cut by 5 bases and J by 6 bases, with 7 bases left in between. The CDR3 has 11 amino acids. Germline V lookup: CDR1 SQVTM, CDR2 ANQGSEA. CDR3 protein: CSVYVSGELFF. The CDR3 DNA sequence: TGCAGCGTTTATGTCTCCGGGGAGCTGTTTTTT.

There are many counts of this clonotype. The chain links TRBV20-1 to TRBJ2-7, with D possibly being TRBD1 or TRBD2 (5 bases each). Per germline, CDR1 DFQATT and CDR2 SNEGSKA (reference sequence). The CDR3 extends over 12 amino acids. Trimming cost V 4 bases and J 5 bases, with 12 bases left between them. The CDR3 region has the DNA TGCAGTGCTATGAGGGGTGTGCACGAGCAGTACTTC. Translation gives CSAMRGVHEQYF.

There are a few counts of this clonotype. The chain carries TRBV29-1 and TRBJ2-7; TRBD1 or TRBD2 may be the D gene (5 bases each). CDR1 and CDR2 (germline): SQVTM, ANQGSEA. Trimming took 6 bases from V and 3 from J, leaving 18 bases between them. The CDR3 runs to 14 residues. As DNA, the CDR3 is TGCAGCGTCCAACCGGGACCCGACTTCTACGAGCAGTACTTC. Translation: CSVQPGPDFYEQYF.

The V and J genes are TRBV7-2 and TRBJ2-7, with 10 bases fitting TRBD2. V was pared by 5 bases and J by 7 bases, with 11 bases of the junction left unmatched. Germline CDR1 and CDR2: SGHTA and FQGNSA. This CDR3 is 15 amino acids long. The CDR3 region has the DNA TGTGCCAGCAGCGACCGGACTAGCGGTAACAATGAGCAGTACTTC. Protein: CASSDRTSGNNEQYF.

This clonotype appeared a few times. The J gene is TRBJ1-5, the V gene TRBV12-3 or TRBV12-4, with no clear D. V was pared by 3 bases and J by 6 bases, with 9 bases between. This CDR3 is built from 13 residues. DNA for the CDR3: TGTGCCAGCAGTTTGGCGGTGGTTCAGCCCCAGCATTTT. It encodes CASSLAVVQPQHF.

V gene TRBV20-1 combines with J gene TRBJ2-7; 7 bases line up with TRBD1. Trimming took 1 base from V and 3 from J; bases not matched to a gene: 9. Germline CDR1 reads DFQATT; CDR2 reads SNEGSKA (reference sequence). The CDR3 totals 15 residues. The CDR3 DNA sequence: TGCAGTGCTAGAGCTGCCGGGACAGACCTCTACGAGCAGTACTTC. Translation gives CSARAAGTDLYEQYF.

The chain recombines TRBV5-5 with TRBJ2-1; 12 bases map to TRBD2. With V trimmed by 1 base and J by 7 bases, 12 bases remained unmatched. Germline V gene data show CDR1 as SGHKS and CDR2 as YYEKEE (reference sequence). The CDR3 is made up of 18 amino acids. The DNA for the CDR3 is TGTGCCAGCAGCTTGCGGAGACCTGGACTAGCGGGATGGAATGAGCAGTTCTTC. Amino acids: CASSLRRPGLAGWNEQFF.

Written as DNA, the CDR3 is TGTGCCAGCAGCCCCACGACGGGGACAAACTATGGCTACACCTTC. It encodes CASSPTTGTNYGYTF. The V gene is TRBV7-9, the J gene TRBJ1-2, with D maybe TRBD1 (6 bases). Trimming removed 5 bases from V and 2 bases from J, with 15 bases in between. Germline values: CDR1 SEHNR, CDR2 FQNEAQ (reference sequence). The CDR3 is 15 residues long.

This clonotype was detected a few times. The chain recombines TRBV4-2 with TRBJ2-1, with D uncertain. Germline CDR1 is LGHNA and CDR2 is YNFKEQ. Deletions cut 0 bases from V and 7 bases from J, with 13 bases between. This CDR3 is built from 15 residues. The DNA for the CDR3 is TGTGCCAGCAGCCAAGATCTTAGTGCCGAGAATGAGCAGTTCTTC. This gives the protein CASSQDLSAENEQFF.

This sequence joins TRBV7-2 and TRBJ1-1; perhaps TRBD1 as D (5 bases). With 4 bases removed from V and 1 base from J, the gap between germline ends came to 10 bases. CDR3 length: 14 amino acids. Germline assignment: CDR1 SGHTA and CDR2 FQGNSA. In DNA, the CDR3 is TGTGCCAGCAGCTCCAGGGCAGGGAACACTGAAGCTTTCTTT. It yields the protein CASSSRAGNTEAFF.

Only a few counts were recorded for this clonotype. The rearrangement links TRBV15 to TRBJ2-1, with TRBD2 matching 16 bases. This CDR3 has 16 amino acids. The V gene end was trimmed by 4 bases and the J gene end by 8 bases; junction bases not matched to a gene: 5. The germline CDR1 and CDR2 sequences are LNHNV and YYDKDF (reference sequence). The chain's CDR3 is CATSTGTSGRVDEQFF. For the CDR3, the DNA is TGTGCCACCAGCACCGGGACTAGCGGGAGGGTCGATGAGCAGTTCTTC.

The V call is TRBV20-1, the J call TRBJ2-2; D unresolved. Per germline, CDR1 DFQATT and CDR2 SNEGSKA (reference sequence). This CDR3 is built from 13 residues. V lost 6 bases and J lost 5, with 13 bases in between. CDR3 sequence: CSAVVLATGELFF. DNA for the CDR3: TGCAGTGCGGTGGTATTGGCGACCGGGGAGCTGTTTTTT.

A note on this clonotype: Since a much larger clone is just one base distant, this may be a read error. The CDR3 sequence is CASSPAGGAYNEQYF. The CDR3 DNA reads TGCGCCAGCAGCCCAGCGGGAGGGGCCTACAATGAGCAGTACTTC. The chain links TRBV5-1 to TRBJ2-1; TRBD2 matches 10 bases. The J call may be faulty, since TRBJ2-7 better matches the DNA end. This CDR3 region has 15 residues. Germline-derived CDR1 and CDR2 are SGHRS and YFSETQ.

This chain joins TRBV14 and TRBJ2-5; no clear D. CDR3 length: 15 amino acids. Between the trimmed V and J ends, which lost 4 bases and 5 bases, there was a span of 17 bases. Germline values: CDR1 SGHDN, CDR2 FVKESK. The CDR3 sequence: CASSLPGTAWETQYF. CDR3 DNA: TGTGCCAGCAGCCTCCCAGGAACGGCTTGGGAGACCCAGTACTTC.

This clonotype has only a few counts. The gene calls are TRBV20-1 and TRBJ2-7; 8 positions match TRBD1. The trim removed 1 base at V and 4 bases at J, leaving 9 bases unmatched. Germline CDR1 and CDR2: DFQATT and SNEGSKA (reference sequence). The CDR3 has 15 amino acids. CDR3 sequence: CSARAQTGAGYEQYF. The CDR3 bases are TGCAGTGCTAGAGCCCAGACAGGGGCCGGTTACGAGCAGTACTTC.